This T cell receptor (beta chain) was identified during a study of T cells in localized non-small cell lung cancer (dated by TCRdb to 2019 to 2021). General notes on the study: The study examined T cell repertoires in hundreds of patients with early-stage NSCLC and compared tumors with uninvolved tumor-adjacent lungs. The cohort was made up of 200 to 250 treatment-naive NSCLC patients whose localized lung tumors had been resected. The mean age of the NSCLC patients was just over 65 years, with approximately 130 men and 95 to 110 women. What the study reported, not specific to this receptor: Because of the exploratory design, TCR variables were selected using unadjusted p-values without false-discovery rate correction. Uninvolved tumor-adjacent lung showed the highest T cell clonality, higher than tumor, which suggests more focused antigenic responses in the uninvolved tumor-adjacent lung. Multi-region tumor sequencing was not performed, so intratumor heterogeneity could not be excluded. Higher blood T cell density associated with longer overall survival, while higher adjacent-lung clonality associated with shorter survival. Of the top 100 tumor clones, a median of roughly 53 were detected in paired uninvolved adjacent lung; 28 were also among that lung's top 100.

The immunoSEQ Assay was used to sequence TCR beta CDR3 regions from DNA. As for the original processing: T cell density was computed as TCR beta template counts normalized to usable DNA estimated by amplifying housekeeping genes. Using the preseqR package, richness was estimated by extrapolating to 120,000 templates for tissue samples and 400,000 templates for PBMC samples. Clonality was defined as one minus Pielou's evenness. Tissue-enriched TCRs were identified by differential abundance testing using productive amino-acid clonotypes, minimum total count 5 and alpha 0.1. The Jaccard Index and the Morisita Overlap Index were used to measure how much the repertoires overlapped between compartments. TCR beta CDR3s were clustered by GLIPH together with public tetramer-defined viral CDR3s, and at least three viral sequences plus V-gene enrichment were required for viral motifs. TCRdb holds this immuneACCESS table with in-frame rearrangements only. Some clones are missing; in checked studies, unresolved V genes explain under half, and the rest has no known cause. D and trimming were read from the DNA, whereas the V and J calls and clone size are those reported in that table. Within this sample are 2,500 to 3,500 clones, with 20% to 25% of them counted one time only. The top ten hold roughly 15% of the sample.

At diagnosis, tumor, uninvolved tumor-adjacent lung and peripheral blood were collected and then preserved as a mix of FFPE and fresh-frozen material. The CDR3 spans 14 residues, from the cysteine through the phenylalanine. The kept DNA is CDR3 alone, 42 bases in frame from the first base. For this chain, trimming is 6 bases at the V end and 3 bases at the J end, and the number of junction bases without a gene match is 5. CDR1 and CDR2 are read off the germline V gene as SGHNT and YENEEA. Concerning this clone: The target of this receptor is not known. It has no much larger one-base neighbor in the sample; base qualities were not kept.

The sequenced sample was lung tumor tissue, obtained before any cancer treatment. Recombination joined TRBV11-3 with TRBJ2-7, and 10 bases in between align with TRBD1. The receptor comes from a man between 40 and 75 years old with stage III lung adenocarcinoma. The CDR3 reads CASRPGQGLYEQYF. The DNA sequence reads TGTGCCAGCAGACCGGGACAGGGGCTCTACGAGCAGTACTTC.